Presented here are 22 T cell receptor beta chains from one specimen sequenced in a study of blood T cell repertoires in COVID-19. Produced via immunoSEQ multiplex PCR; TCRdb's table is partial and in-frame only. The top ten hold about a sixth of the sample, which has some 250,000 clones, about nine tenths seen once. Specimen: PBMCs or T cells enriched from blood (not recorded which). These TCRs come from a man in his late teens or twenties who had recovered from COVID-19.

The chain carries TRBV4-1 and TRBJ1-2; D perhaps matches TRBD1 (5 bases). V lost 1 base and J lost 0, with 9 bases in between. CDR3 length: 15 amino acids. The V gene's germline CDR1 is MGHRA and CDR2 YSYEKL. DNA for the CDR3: TGCGCCAGCAGCCAAGGACAGTCAGCTAACTATGGCTACACCTTC. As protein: CASSQGQSANYGYTF.

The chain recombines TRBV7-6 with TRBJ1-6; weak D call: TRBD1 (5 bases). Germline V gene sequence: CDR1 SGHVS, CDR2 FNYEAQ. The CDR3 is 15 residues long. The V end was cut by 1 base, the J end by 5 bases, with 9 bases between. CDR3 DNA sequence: TGTGCCAGCAGCTTAGGGGGCAGAGATAATTCACCCCTCCACTTT. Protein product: CASSLGGRDNSPLHF. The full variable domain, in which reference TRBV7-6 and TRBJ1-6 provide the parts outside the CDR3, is GAGVSQSPRYKVTKRGQDVALRCDPISGHVSLYWYRQALGQGPEFLTYFNYEAQQDKSGLPNDRFSAERPEGSISTLTIQRTEQRDSAMYRCASSLGGRDNSPLHFGNGTRLTVT.

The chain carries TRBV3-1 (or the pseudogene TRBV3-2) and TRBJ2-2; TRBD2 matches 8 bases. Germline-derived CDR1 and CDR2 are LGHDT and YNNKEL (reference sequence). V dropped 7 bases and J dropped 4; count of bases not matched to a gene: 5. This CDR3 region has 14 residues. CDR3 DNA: TGTGCCAGCACTACGGGGGGGTCCACCGGGGAGCTGTTTTTT. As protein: CASTTGGSTGELFF.

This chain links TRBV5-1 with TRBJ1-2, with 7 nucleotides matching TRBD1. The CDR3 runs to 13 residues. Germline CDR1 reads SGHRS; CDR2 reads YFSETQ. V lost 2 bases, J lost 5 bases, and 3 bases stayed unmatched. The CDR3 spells CASSFGRGYGYTF. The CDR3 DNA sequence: TGCGCCAGCAGCTTCGGCAGGGGGTATGGCTACACCTTC.

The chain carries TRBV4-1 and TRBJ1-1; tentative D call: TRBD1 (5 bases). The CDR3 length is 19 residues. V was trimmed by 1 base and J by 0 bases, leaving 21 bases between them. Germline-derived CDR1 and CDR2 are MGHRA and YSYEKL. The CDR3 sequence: CASSQGSTRQKIMNTEAFF. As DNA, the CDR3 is TGCGCCAGCAGCCAAGGATCAACCAGACAGAAGATTATGAACACTGAAGCTTTCTTT.

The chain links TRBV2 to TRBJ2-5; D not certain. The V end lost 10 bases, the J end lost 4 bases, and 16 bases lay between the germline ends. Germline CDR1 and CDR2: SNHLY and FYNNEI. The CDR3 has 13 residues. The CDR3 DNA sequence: TGTGCCACCACATCCAGGTTTGGAGAGACCCAGTACTTC. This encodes CATTSRFGETQYF. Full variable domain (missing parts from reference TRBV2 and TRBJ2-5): EPEVTQTPSHQVTQMGQEVILRCVPISNHLYFYWYRQILGQKVEFLVSFYNNEISEKSEIFDDQFSVERPDGSNFTLKIRSTKLEDSAMYFCATTSRFGETQYFGPGTRLLVL.

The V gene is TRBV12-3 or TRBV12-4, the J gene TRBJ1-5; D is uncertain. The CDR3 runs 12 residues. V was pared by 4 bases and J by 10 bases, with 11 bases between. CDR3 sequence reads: CASSSTRIPQHF. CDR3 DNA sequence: TGTGCCAGCAGTTCTACCCGTATCCCCCAGCATTTT.

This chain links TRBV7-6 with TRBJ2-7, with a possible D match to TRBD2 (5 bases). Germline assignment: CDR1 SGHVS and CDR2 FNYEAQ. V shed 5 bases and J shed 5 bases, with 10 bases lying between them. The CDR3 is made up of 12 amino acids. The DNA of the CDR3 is TGTGCCAGCAGCCTTCGGCGGGACGAGCAGTACTTC. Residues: CASSLRRDEQYF.

The CDR3: CASSHTSAGNEQFF. CDR3 DNA: TGTGCCAGCAGCCATACTAGCGCTGGGAATGAGCAGTTCTTC. The J gene is TRBJ2-1, the V gene TRBV7-2; the match to TRBD2 covers 7 bases. The germline V gene encodes CDR1 SGHTA and CDR2 FQGNSA. The J segment lost 7 bases and the V segment lost 5 bases, leaving 8 bases of the junction unmatched. The CDR3 extends over 14 amino acids.

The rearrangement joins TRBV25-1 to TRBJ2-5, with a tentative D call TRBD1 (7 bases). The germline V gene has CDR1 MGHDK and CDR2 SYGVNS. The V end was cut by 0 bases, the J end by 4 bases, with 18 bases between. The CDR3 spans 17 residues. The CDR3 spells CASSEYRQGGFLETQYF. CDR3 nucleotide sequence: TGTGCCAGCAGTGAATATCGCCAGGGGGGTTTTTTAGAGACCCAGTACTTC.

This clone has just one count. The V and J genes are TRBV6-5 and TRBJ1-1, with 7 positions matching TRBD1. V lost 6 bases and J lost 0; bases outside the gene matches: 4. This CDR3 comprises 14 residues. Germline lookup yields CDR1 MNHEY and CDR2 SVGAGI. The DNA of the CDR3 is TGTGCCAGCAGACCAGGGGGAATGAACACTGAAGCTTTCTTT. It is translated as CASRPGGMNTEAFF.

The CDR3 bases are TGTGCCAGCACCTTTGTTAGCGGGATCGGGGAGACCCAGTACTTC. Translated: CASTFVSGIGETQYF. The chain recombines TRBV28 with TRBJ2-5, with 8 bases aligning to TRBD2. Germline values: CDR1 MDHEN, CDR2 SYDVKM. J gave up 5 bases and V 7 bases, and 12 bases lay outside the gene matches. The CDR3 totals 15 residues. The entire variable domain, with the rest obtained from reference TRBV28 and TRBJ2-5, is as follows: DVKVTQSSRYLVKRTGEKVFLECVQDMDHENMFWYRQDPGLGLRLIYFSYDVKMKEKGDIPEGYSVSREKKERFSLILESASTNQTSMYLCASTFVSGIGETQYFGPGTRLLVL.

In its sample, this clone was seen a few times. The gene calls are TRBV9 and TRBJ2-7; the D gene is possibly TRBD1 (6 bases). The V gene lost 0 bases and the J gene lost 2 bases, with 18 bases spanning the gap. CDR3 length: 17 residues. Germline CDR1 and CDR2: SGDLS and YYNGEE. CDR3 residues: CASSVGPSIGTTYEQYF. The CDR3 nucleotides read TGTGCCAGCAGCGTAGGCCCGAGTATCGGGACAACCTACGAGCAGTACTTC.

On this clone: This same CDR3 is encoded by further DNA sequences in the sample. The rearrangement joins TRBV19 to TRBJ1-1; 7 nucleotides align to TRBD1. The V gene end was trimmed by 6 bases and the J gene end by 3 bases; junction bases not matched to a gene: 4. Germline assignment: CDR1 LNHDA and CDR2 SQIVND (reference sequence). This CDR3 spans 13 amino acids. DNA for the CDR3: TGTGCCAGTAGCGCCGACAGGGACACTGAAGCTTTCTTT. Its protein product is CASSADRDTEAFF. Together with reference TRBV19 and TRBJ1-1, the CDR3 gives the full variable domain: DGGITQSPKYLFRKEGQNVTLSCEQNLNHDAMYWYRQDPGQGLRLIYYSQIVNDFQKGDIAEGYSVSREKKESFPLTVTSAQKNPTAFYLCASSADRDTEAFFGQGTRLTVV.

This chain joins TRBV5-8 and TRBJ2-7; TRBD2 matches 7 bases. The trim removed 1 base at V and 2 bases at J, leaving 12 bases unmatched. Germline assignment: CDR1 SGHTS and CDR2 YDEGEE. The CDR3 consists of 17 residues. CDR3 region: CASSLLSGVTFTYEQYF. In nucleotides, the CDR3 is TGTGCCAGCAGCTTGCTCAGCGGGGTGACGTTTACCTACGAGCAGTACTTC.

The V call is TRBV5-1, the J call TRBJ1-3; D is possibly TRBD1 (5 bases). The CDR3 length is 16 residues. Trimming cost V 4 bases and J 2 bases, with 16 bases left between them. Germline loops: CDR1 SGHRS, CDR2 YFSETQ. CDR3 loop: CASSVVGGSTGNTIYF. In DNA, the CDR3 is TGCGCCAGCAGCGTCGTCGGGGGATCTACTGGAAACACCATATATTTT.

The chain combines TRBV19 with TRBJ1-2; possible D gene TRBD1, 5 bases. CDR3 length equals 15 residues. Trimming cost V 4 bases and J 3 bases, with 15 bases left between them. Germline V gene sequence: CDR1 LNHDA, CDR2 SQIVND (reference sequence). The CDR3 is CASSTETTAHYGYTF. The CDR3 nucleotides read TGTGCCAGTAGTACAGAAACGACAGCTCACTATGGCTACACCTTC.

CDR3 nucleotides: TGTGCCTGGAGCGCCTCCCGGACTAGTACCACAGATACGCAGTATTTT. Translated, it gives CAWSASRTSTTDTQYF. This sequence joins TRBV30 and TRBJ2-3, with 7 bases that match TRBD2. The length of the CDR3 is 16 residues. The V gene end was trimmed by 3 bases and the J gene end by 2 bases; junction bases not matched to a gene: 11. CDR1 and CDR2 from the germline V gene are GTSNPN and SVGIG (reference sequence).

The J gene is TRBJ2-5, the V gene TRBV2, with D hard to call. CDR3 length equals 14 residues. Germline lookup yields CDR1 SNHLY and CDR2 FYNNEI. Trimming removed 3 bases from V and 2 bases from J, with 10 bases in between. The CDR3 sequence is CASSEITVQETQYF. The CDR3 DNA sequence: TGTGCCAGCAGTGAGATTACAGTACAAGAGACCCAGTACTTC.

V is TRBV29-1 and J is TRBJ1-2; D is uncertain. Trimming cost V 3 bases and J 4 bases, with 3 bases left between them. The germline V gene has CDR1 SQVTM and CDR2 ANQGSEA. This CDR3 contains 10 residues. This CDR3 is CSVDSYGYTF. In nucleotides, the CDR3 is TGCAGCGTTGACAGCTATGGCTACACCTTC.

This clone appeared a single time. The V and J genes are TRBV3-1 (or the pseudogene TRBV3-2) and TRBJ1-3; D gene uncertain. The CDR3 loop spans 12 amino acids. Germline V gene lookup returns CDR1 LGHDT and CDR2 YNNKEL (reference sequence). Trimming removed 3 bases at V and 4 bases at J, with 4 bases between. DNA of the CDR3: TGTGCCAGCAGCCAGGCAGGAAACACCATATATTTT. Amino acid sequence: CASSQAGNTIYF.

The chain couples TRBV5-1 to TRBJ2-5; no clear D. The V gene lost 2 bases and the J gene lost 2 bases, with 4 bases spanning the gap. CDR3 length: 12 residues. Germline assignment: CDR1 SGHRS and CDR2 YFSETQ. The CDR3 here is CASSFPQETQYF. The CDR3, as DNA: TGCGCCAGCAGCTTTCCGCAAGAGACCCAGTACTTC.